Listed below are T cell receptor beta chains from one sample, sequenced in a study of post-analysis software for immune sequencing data. TCRdb called the PCR reads again in MiXCR, with one record for every CDR3 protein. The sample includes hundreds of thousands of distinct CDR3 sequences, roughly two fifths of them seen just once. The sequenced sample consisted of blood. Source of these receptors: a girl aged 5-17 years with multiple sclerosis. CDR3s include the opening cysteine and the closing phenylalanine or tryptophan. The D gene is left open where the match is weak. Size is stated for part of the rows, as once, few or many counts, or as a class when the clone is expanded.

J: TRBJ2-5
D: .
V: TRBV29-1
size: .
CDR3: CSVEMAGQGGETQYF
DNA: TGCAGCGTTGAAATGGCTGGGCAGGGAGGAGAGACCCAGTACTTC

J: TRBJ2-1
D: .
V: TRBV5-1
size: .
CDR3: CASSLEAGSHNEQFF
DNA: TGCGCCAGCAGCTTGGAGGCGGGCTCCCACAATGAGCAGTTCTTC

J: TRBJ1-6
D: .
V: TRBV5-1
size: .
CDR3: CASSLEGVSYNSPLHF
DNA: TGCGCCAGCAGCTTGGAGGGGGTGTCCTATAATTCACCCCTCCACTTT

J: TRBJ1-2
D: .
V: TRBV7-2
size: few
CDR3: CASSLEDAYGYTF
DNA: TGTGCCAGCAGCTTAGAAGACGCCTATGGCTACACCTTC

J: TRBJ2-1
D: TRBD2
V: TRBV6-2/TRBV6-3
size: few
CDR3: CASSLRTSGFNEQFF
DNA: TGTGCCAGCAGCTTGAGGACTAGCGGGTTCAATGAGCAGTTCTTC

J: TRBJ2-3
D: TRBD2
V: TRBV29-1
size: .
CDR3: CSVAGTSGFGVADTQYF
DNA: TGCAGCGTTGCCGGGACTAGCGGTTTCGGGGTTGCAGATACGCAGTATTTT

J: TRBJ2-3
D: .
V: TRBV5-1
size: few
CDR3: CASSLETGSTQYF
DNA: TGCGCCAGCAGCTTGGAGACTGGAAGTACGCAGTATTTT

J: TRBJ1-2
D: TRBD1
V: TRBV12-3/TRBV12-4
size: once
CDR3: CASSPRGVQGYTF
DNA: TGTGCCAGCAGTCCCAGGGGGGTTCAGGGCTACACCTTC

J: TRBJ2-3
D: .
V: TRBV4-2
size: few
CDR3: CASSQDGGAGADTQYF
DNA: TGTGCCAGCAGCCAAGATGGGGGGGCGGGCGCAGATACGCAGTATTTT

J: TRBJ2-5
D: .
V: TRBV20-1
size: .
CDR3: CSAPSLQGYQETQYF
DNA: TGCAGTGCTCCTTCTTTACAGGGATACCAAGAGACCCAGTACTTC

J: TRBJ2-3
D: .
V: TRBV6-2/TRBV6-3
size: few
CDR3: CASSSDSPVTQYF
DNA: TGTGCCAGCAGTTCCGACTCGCCAGTTACGCAGTATTTT

J: TRBJ2-7
D: .
V: TRBV12-3/TRBV12-4
size: .
CDR3: CASSPFGREQYF
DNA: TGTGCCAGCAGCCCCTTTGGGCGCGAGCAGTACTTC

J: TRBJ2-5
D: .
V: TRBV10-3
size: .
CDR3: CATRDETGSYGQYF
DNA: TGTGCCACCAGGGATGAGACTGGCTCCTACGGGCAGTACTTC

J: TRBJ2-5
D: .
V: TRBV7-9
size: .
CDR3: CASSNRIQETQYF
DNA: TGTGCCAGCAGTAACAGGATCCAAGAGACCCAGTACTTC

J: TRBJ2-1
D: .
V: TRBV3-1
size: .
CDR3: CASSPGSDYNEQFF
DNA: TGTGCCAGCAGCCCGGGGTCGGACTACAATGAGCAGTTCTTC

J: TRBJ1-1
D: TRBD1
V: TRBV12-3/TRBV12-4
size: .
CDR3: CASSLDRVVNTEAFF
DNA: TGTGCCAGCAGTCTGGACAGGGTCGTGAACACTGAAGCTTTCTTT

J: TRBJ2-2
D: .
V: TRBV4-1
size: .
CDR3: CASSHARTSNTGELFF
DNA: TGCGCCAGCAGCCACGCTCGGACTTCTAACACCGGGGAGCTGTTTTTT

J: TRBJ2-7
D: .
V: TRBV27
size: .
CDR3: CASSGQNSYEQYF
DNA: TGTGCCAGCAGCGGACAGAACTCCTACGAGCAGTACTTC

J: TRBJ2-2
D: .
V: TRBV29-1
size: .
CDR3: CSVATTGELFF
DNA: TGCAGCGTTGCAACAACCGGGGAGCTGTTTTTT